This T cell receptor beta chain was recovered during a study of blood T cell repertoires in COVID-19. The data were produced by immunoSEQ multiplex PCR, yet TCRdb's version contains in-frame clones alone and is incomplete. The sample contains under 130,000 clones, 81% of which appear only once. Trimming at V came to 7 bases and at J to 4 bases, leaving 5 bases not matched to a gene. CDR1 is MDHEN and CDR2 is SYDVKM in the germline V gene. The CDR3 runs 13 residues. V is TRBV28 and J is TRBJ2-7, with 9 bases aligning to TRBD2. The source material was peripheral blood. The clonotype comes from a woman in her 70s with acute or convalescent COVID-19. In DNA form, the CDR3 reads TGTGCCAGCATAAGTAGCGGGGGTTACGAGCAGTACTTC. Protein product: CASISSGGYEQYF.